This TCR beta chain derives from a study of CD8 T cells in Susac syndrome. Study outcomes and limitations: The study conceded that relatively few individuals underwent its TCR sequencing and HLA analysis.

Germline CDR1 is MNHEY and CDR2 is SMNVEV (reference sequence). CDR3 length equals 13 residues. V gave up 7 bases and J gave up 7 bases; unmatched junction bases: 6. This clonotype was seen a single time. Its specificity is unknown. Random hexamers served to reverse transcribe about 0.5 to 1 ug RNA. Across 54 Vbeta and 13 Jbeta, immunoSEQ multiplex PCR amplified TCR beta CDR3. MiXCR, run by TCRdb on the immunoSEQ multiplex PCR reads, gives a single entry per CDR3 protein. The sample consists of 160,000 or so distinct CDR3 sequences, approximately 95% of them appearing once. The authors carried out high-throughput sequencing of TCR beta. They applied it to CD8+ and CD4+ T cells obtained from blood. Negative isolation yielded CD8+ and CD4+ T cells; FACS enriched TEMRA cells.

The sample taken for sequencing was CD8+ T cells from PBMCs. The chain couples TRBV27 to TRBJ2-1; the match to TRBD2 covers 8 bases. This receptor was identified in a human donor with multiple sclerosis. In DNA form, the CDR3 reads TGTGCCAGCAACTTCGCGGGAGGTAATGAGCAGTTCTTC. This gives the protein CASNFAGGNEQFF.